This T cell receptor beta chain was found in a study of blood T cell repertoires in COVID-19. Study processing details: Amplification of reference gene primers provided the estimated nucleated cell counts. TCRdb's table, derived via immunoSEQ multiplex PCR, lists solely in-frame clones and lacks some. V and J calls and clone size are as listed in that table; D and trimming were resolved from the DNA. The table includes approximately 260,000 clones, approximately 90% detected once. V dropped 6 bases and J dropped 5 bases, with 8 bases sitting between them. The CDR3 is 12 residues long. Sequencing used peripheral blood. This TCR came from a young man with active or convalescent COVID-19. The V call is TRBV12-3 or TRBV12-4, the J call TRBJ2-1; possible D gene TRBD2, 6 bases. In nucleotides, the CDR3 is TGTGCCAGCAGCCGCGGGAACAATGAGCAGTTCTTC. This translates into CASSRGNNEQFF.